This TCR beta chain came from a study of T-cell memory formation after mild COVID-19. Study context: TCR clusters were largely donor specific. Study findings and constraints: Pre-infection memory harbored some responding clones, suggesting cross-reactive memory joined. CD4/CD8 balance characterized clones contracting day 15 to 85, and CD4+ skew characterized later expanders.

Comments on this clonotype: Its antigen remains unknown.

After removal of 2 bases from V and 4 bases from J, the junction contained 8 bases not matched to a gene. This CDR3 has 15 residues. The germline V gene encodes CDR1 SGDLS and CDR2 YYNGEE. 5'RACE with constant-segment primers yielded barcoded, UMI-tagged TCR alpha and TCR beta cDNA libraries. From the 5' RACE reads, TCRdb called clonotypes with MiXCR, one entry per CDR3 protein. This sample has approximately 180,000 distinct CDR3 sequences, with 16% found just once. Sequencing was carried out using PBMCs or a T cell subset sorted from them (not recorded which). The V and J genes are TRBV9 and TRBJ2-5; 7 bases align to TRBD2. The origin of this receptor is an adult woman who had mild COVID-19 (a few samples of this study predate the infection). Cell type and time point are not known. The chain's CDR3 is CASSVGGSGAETQYF. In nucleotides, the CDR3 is TGTGCCAGCAGCGTGGGGGGAAGCGGGGCAGAGACCCAGTACTTC.